The next 18 T cell receptor beta chains were all read from a single sample in a study of cytomegalovirus exposure and HLA in healthy donors. PCR employed 60 Vbeta and 13 Jbeta primers. TCRdb keeps only in-frame clones here, not all; method: immunoSEQ multiplex PCR. Here the sample spans some 150,000 clones, 74% being singletons. The specimen sequenced was PBMCs. The origin of the receptors is a man aged 25-45 years in good health and CMV-seronegative.

This chain joins TRBV6-5 and TRBJ1-1; D might be TRBD1 (6 bases). Per the germline V gene, CDR1 is MNHEY and CDR2 is SVGAGI. V was pared by 0 bases and J by 4 bases, with 15 bases between. The CDR3 loop spans 16 amino acids. The CDR3 loop is CASSYSQGFGGTEAFF. The CDR3 DNA is TGTGCCAGCAGTTACTCGCAGGGGTTCGGCGGCACTGAAGCTTTCTTT.

The genes are TRBV6-5 and TRBJ2-7; 8 bases agree with TRBD1. The junction had 3 bases not matched to a gene; V was cut back by 4 bases and J by 1 base. The V gene's germline CDR1 is MNHEY and CDR2 SVGAGI. This CDR3 comprises 14 residues. This CDR3 reads CASSWDRTSYEQYF. The DNA of the CDR3 is TGTGCCAGCAGTTGGGACAGGACTTCCTACGAGCAGTACTTC.

The CDR3 DNA sequence: TGTGCCAGCAGAAGCCGGGACACCTACAATCAGCCCCAGCATTTT. It translates to CASRSRDTYNQPQHF. The J gene is TRBJ1-5, the V gene TRBV2; TRBD1 might be the D (6 bases). CDR1 and CDR2 (germline): SNHLY, FYNNEI. The CDR3 runs to 15 residues. V dropped 6 bases and J dropped 3 bases, with 15 bases sitting between them.

This clone was counted a single time. The chain combines TRBV9 with TRBJ2-2; tentative D call: TRBD1 (6 bases). From germline, CDR1 is SGDLS and CDR2 YYNGEE. The CDR3 covers 14 residues. Trimming shortened V by 4 bases and J by 6 bases, and 13 bases separated the two germline ends. The CDR3 loop reads CASSLRQDAGELFF. In nucleotides, the CDR3 is TGTGCCAGCAGCCTCCGACAGGACGCCGGGGAGCTGTTTTTT.

This chain links TRBV15 with TRBJ2-1, with a possible D match to TRBD1 (6 bases). Trimming stripped 1 base from V and 2 bases from J, with 12 bases between. The CDR3 extends over 16 amino acids. Germline CDR1 and CDR2: LNHNV and YYDKDF (reference sequence). The CDR3 coding sequence is TGTGCCACCAGCAGAGCGGGCAGGGGAGCCTACAATGAGCAGTTCTTC. Translation: CATSRAGRGAYNEQFF.

V and J are TRBV9 and TRBJ1-5; D unclear. CDR1 is SGDLS and CDR2 is YYNGEE in the germline V gene. Trimming took 0 bases from V and 4 from J, leaving 5 bases between them. CDR3 size: 13 residues. CDR3 sequence (DNA): TGTGCCAGCAGCGTAGACGCGAATCAGCCCCAGCATTTT. Protein product: CASSVDANQPQHF. The variable domain in full, completed from reference TRBV9 and TRBJ1-5, reads DSGVTQTPKHLITATGQRVTLRCSPRSGDLSVYWYQQSLDQGLQFLIQYYNGEERAKGNILERFSAQQFPDLHSELNLSSLELGDSALYFCASSVDANQPQHFGDGTRLSIL.

The CDR3 DNA reads TGCGCCAGCAGCTCGACAGGGGGCGGGGGAGAGACCCAGTACTTC. Its protein is CASSSTGGGGETQYF. The rearrangement uses TRBV5-1 and TRBJ2-5; 10 bases map to TRBD1. Germline V gives CDR1 SGHRS, CDR2 YFSETQ. Trimming at V came to 3 bases and at J to 4 bases, leaving 6 bases not matched to a gene. The CDR3 sequence is 15 residues long. The full variable domain, in which reference TRBV5-1 and TRBJ2-5 provide the parts outside the CDR3, is KAGVTQTPRYLIKTRGQQVTLSCSPISGHRSVSWYQQTPGQGLQFLFEYFSETQRNKGNFPGRFSGRQFSNSRSEMNVSTLELGDSALYLCASSSTGGGGETQYFGPGTRLLVL.

This clone was seen a few times. The rearrangement joins TRBV19 to TRBJ2-7; a possible D gene is TRBD1 (5 bases). V was trimmed by 4 bases and J by 4 bases, leaving 17 bases between them. This CDR3 is 15 amino acids long. Germline CDR1 reads LNHDA; CDR2 reads SQIVND (reference sequence). The CDR3 nucleotides read TGTGCCAGTAGTACAACAGGTTGGCTGGGGTACGAGCAGTACTTC. The encoded protein is CASSTTGWLGYEQYF.

The gene calls are TRBV7-3 and TRBJ2-3; 9 bases line up with TRBD2. CDR3 size: 15 residues. Germline V gene lookup returns CDR1 SGHTA and CDR2 FQGTGA. The V and J ends lost 1 base and 4 bases, in that order; junction bases with no gene match: 3. This CDR3 is CASSLSGGAADTQYF. As DNA, the CDR3 is TGTGCCAGCAGCTTAAGCGGGGGGGCCGCAGATACGCAGTATTTT.

The V and J genes are TRBV7-2 and TRBJ1-2; the D is unclear. The CDR3 spans 14 residues. V was pared by 3 bases and J by 4 bases, with 12 bases between. The germline V gene has CDR1 SGHTA and CDR2 FQGNSA. The CDR3 region has the DNA TGTGCCAGCAGCTTCTTTACACCAACCTATGGCTACACCTTC. Translated: CASSFFTPTYGYTF.

The chain is built from TRBV7-2 and TRBJ1-1; a weak D match, TRBD1 (6 bases). Germline assignment: CDR1 SGHTA and CDR2 FQGNSA. This CDR3 spans 13 amino acids. V was pared by 4 bases and J by 5 bases, with 11 bases between. The CDR3 is CASSSTGKTEAFF. DNA for the CDR3: TGTGCCAGCAGCTCAACAGGGAAGACTGAAGCTTTCTTT.

The rearrangement links TRBV29-1 to TRBJ2-3; 9 positions match TRBD2. In germline, CDR1 is SQVTM, CDR2 ANQGSEA. The CDR3 spans 14 residues. Unmatched junction bases numbered 4, after V lost 2 bases and J lost 4 bases. For the CDR3, the DNA is TGCAGCGTTGAATGGGGGACTAGCCCAGATACGCAGTATTTT. It is translated as CSVEWGTSPDTQYF.

The V and J genes are TRBV5-4 and TRBJ2-1; perhaps TRBD1 as D (6 bases). V lost 0 bases and J 7 bases, leaving 14 bases between the germline ends. Germline assignment: CDR1 SGHNT and CDR2 YYREEE (reference sequence). This CDR3 region has 15 residues. This CDR3 is CASSLGGPGTNEQFF. The CDR3 nucleotides are TGTGCCAGCAGCTTGGGGGGGCCAGGAACGAATGAGCAGTTCTTC.

V gene TRBV5-4 combines with J gene TRBJ1-1; 8 bases agree with TRBD1. There are 15 residues in the CDR3. From germline, CDR1 is SGHNT and CDR2 YYREEE (reference sequence). The junction had 6 bases not matched to a gene; V was cut back by 2 bases and J by 3 bases. The chain's CDR3 is CASSFTRQGHTEAFF. The CDR3 bases are TGTGCCAGCAGCTTCACAAGACAGGGGCACACTGAAGCTTTCTTT.

This chain joins TRBV9 and TRBJ1-1; perhaps TRBD1 as D (5 bases). The CDR3 runs to 12 residues. Trimming left V 5 bases short and J 3 bases short, with 8 bases between. From germline, CDR1 is SGDLS and CDR2 YYNGEE. The CDR3 region is CASSKTDTEAFF. CDR3 DNA: TGTGCCAGCAGTAAGACAGACACTGAAGCTTTCTTT.

V is TRBV4-3 and J is TRBJ2-3; TRBD1 matches at 8 bases. The CDR3 spans 17 residues. CDR1 LGHNA and CDR2 YSLEER come from the germline V gene. With V trimmed by 4 bases and J by 3 bases, 12 bases remained unmatched. DNA of the CDR3: TGCGCCAGCAGCCGGGGAGTAGGACAGGGAATGACAGATACGCAGTATTTT. As protein: CASSRGVGQGMTDTQYF.

This clone appeared a single time. The rearrangement uses TRBV5-4 and TRBJ1-3; D is perhaps TRBD1 (6 bases). The germline CDR1 and CDR2 sequences are SGHNT and YYREEE (reference sequence). Trimming cost V 5 bases and J 0 bases, with 12 bases left between them. The CDR3 has 15 amino acids. The DNA of the CDR3 is TGTGCCAGCAGTTCCCGGACAGCCTCTGGAAACACCATATATTTT. This codes for CASSSRTASGNTIYF.

CDR3 residues: CASSGTANTEAFF. The CDR3 nucleotides are TGTGCCAGCAGTGGGACAGCTAACACTGAAGCTTTCTTT. The chain has TRBV6-1 and TRBJ1-1, with a weak D call TRBD1 (6 bases). Trimming shortened V by 4 bases and J by 2 bases, and 8 bases separated the two germline ends. Germline V CDR1 and CDR2: MNHNS, SASEGT. The CDR3 runs to 13 residues.